The entry below describes one T cell receptor beta chain. One heparinised draw, averaging about 0.11 L, was taken per donor. This specimen comes from a study of beta chain features in type 1 diabetes. About the study: In all, some 110 million sorted cells from all samples were analyzed.

The CDR3 is made up of 14 amino acids. Germline V gives CDR1 MGHDK, CDR2 SYGVNS. J was trimmed by 0 bases and V by 10 bases; bases with no gene match: 9. Expressed TCRB transcripts got sequenced, as all isolated RNA was reverse transcribed. Clones were sequenced by immunoSEQ multiplex PCR, and TCRdb holds only the in-frame ones, with some missing. The data show fewer than 650,000 clones, with 15% seen just once and more than 0.08% held by the top ten. This chain uses TRBV25-1 with TRBJ2-7; 7 bases match TRBD1. The receptor was derived from a man between 18 and 35 years old in good health. The sequenced material came from naive CD4+ T cells from blood. The chain's CDR3 is CATLRQGVSYEQYF. The DNA of the CDR3 is TGTGCCACTCTCCGCCAGGGGGTCTCCTACGAGCAGTACTTC.